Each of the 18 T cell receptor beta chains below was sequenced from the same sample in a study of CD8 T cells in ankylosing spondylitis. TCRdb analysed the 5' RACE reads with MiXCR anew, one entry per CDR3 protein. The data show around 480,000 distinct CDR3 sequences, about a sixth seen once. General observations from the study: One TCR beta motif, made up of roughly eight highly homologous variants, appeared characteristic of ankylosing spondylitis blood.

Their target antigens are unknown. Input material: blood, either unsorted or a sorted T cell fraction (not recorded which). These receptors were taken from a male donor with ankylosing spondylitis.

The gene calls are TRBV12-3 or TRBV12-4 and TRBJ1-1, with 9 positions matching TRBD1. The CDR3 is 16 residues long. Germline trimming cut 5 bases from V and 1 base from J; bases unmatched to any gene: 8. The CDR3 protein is CASSPGTGSKNTEAFF. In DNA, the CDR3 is TGTGCCAGCAGTCCGGGGACAGGGTCTAAGAACACTGAAGCTTTCTTT.

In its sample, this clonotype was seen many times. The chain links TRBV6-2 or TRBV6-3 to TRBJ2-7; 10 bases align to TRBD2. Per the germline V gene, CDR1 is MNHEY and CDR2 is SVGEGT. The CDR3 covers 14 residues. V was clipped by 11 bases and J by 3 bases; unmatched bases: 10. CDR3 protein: CAAAAGTSVYEQYF. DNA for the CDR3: TGTGCCGCCGCTGCCGGGACTAGCGTCTACGAGCAGTACTTC.

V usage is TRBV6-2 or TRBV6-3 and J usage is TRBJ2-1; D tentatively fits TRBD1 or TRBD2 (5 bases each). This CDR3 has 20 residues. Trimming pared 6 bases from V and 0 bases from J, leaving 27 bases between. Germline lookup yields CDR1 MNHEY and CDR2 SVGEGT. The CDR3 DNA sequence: TGTGCCAGCAGCCGGCTATACTTACCGGGGCCCACCACCTCCTACAATGAGCAGTTCTTC. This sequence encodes CASSRLYLPGPTTSYNEQFF.

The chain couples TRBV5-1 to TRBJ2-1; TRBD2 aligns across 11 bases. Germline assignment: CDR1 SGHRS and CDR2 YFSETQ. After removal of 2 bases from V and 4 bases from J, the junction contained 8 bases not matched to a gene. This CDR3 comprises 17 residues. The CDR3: CASSFTQLAGAYNEQFF. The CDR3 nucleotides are TGCGCCAGCAGCTTCACCCAACTAGCGGGGGCTTACAATGAGCAGTTCTTC.

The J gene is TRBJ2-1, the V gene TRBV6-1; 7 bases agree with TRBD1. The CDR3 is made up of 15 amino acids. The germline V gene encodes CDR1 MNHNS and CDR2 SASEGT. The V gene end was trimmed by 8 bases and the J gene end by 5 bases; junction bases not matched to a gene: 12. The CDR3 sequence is CASGRGLKGNNEQFF. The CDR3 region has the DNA TGTGCCAGCGGAAGGGGGCTGAAGGGGAACAATGAGCAGTTCTTC.

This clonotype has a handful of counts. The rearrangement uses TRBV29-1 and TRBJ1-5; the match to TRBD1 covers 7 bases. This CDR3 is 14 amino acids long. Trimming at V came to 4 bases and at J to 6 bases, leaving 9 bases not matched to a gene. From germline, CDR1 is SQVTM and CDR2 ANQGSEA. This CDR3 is CSVASDRVGQPQHF. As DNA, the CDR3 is TGCAGCGTTGCGTCCGACAGGGTAGGTCAGCCCCAGCATTTT. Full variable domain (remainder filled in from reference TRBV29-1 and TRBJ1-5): SAVISQKPSRDICQRGTSLTIQCQVDSQVTMMFWYRQQPGQSLTLIATANQGSEATYESGFVIDKFPISRPNLTFSTLTVSNMSPEDSSIYLCSVASDRVGQPQHFGDGTRLSIL.

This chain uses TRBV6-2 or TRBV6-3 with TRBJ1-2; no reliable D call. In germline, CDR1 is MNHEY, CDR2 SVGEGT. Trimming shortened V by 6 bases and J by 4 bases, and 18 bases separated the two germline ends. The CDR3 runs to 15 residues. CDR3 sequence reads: CASRGSALYGYGYTF. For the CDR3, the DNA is TGTGCCAGCAGGGGGTCTGCCCTCTATGGCTATGGCTACACCTTC.

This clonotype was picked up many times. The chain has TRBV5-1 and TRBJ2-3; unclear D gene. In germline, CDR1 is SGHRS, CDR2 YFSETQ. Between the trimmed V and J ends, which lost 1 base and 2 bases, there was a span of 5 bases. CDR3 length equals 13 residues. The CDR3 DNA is TGCGCCAGCAGCTTGACGTACACAGATACGCAGTATTTT. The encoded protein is CASSLTYTDTQYF.

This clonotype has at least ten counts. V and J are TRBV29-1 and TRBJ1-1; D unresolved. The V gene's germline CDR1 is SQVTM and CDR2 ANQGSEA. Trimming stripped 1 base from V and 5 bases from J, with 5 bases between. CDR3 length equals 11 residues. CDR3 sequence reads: CSVEGGTEAFF. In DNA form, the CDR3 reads TGCAGCGTTGAAGGCGGGACTGAAGCTTTCTTT.

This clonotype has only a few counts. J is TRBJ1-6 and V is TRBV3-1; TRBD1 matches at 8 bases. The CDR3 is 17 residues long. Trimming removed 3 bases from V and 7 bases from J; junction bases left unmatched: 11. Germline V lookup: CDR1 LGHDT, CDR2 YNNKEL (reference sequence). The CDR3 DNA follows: TGTGCCAGCAGCCAGATTCGACAGGGGATCAAAAATTCACCCCTCCACTTT. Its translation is CASSQIRQGIKNSPLHF.

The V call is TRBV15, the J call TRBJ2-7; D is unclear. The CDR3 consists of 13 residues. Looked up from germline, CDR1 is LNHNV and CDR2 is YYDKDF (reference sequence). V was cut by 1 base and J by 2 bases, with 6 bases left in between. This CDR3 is CATSRAPTYEQYF. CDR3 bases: TGTGCCACCAGCAGAGCCCCAACCTACGAGCAGTACTTC.

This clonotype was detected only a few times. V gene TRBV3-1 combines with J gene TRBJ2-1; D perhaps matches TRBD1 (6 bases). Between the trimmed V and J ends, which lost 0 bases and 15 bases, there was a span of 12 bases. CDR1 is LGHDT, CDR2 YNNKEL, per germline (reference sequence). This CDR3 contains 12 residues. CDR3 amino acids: CASSQEATGLFF. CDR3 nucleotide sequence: TGTGCCAGCAGCCAAGAGGCGACAGGCCTGTTCTTC.

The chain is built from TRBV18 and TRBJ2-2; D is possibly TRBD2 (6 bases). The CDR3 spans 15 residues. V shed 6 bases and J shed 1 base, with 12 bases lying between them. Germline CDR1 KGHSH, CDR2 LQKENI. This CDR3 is CASSGRQQNTGELFF. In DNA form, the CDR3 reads TGTGCCAGCTCCGGGAGACAACAGAACACCGGGGAGCTGTTTTTT.

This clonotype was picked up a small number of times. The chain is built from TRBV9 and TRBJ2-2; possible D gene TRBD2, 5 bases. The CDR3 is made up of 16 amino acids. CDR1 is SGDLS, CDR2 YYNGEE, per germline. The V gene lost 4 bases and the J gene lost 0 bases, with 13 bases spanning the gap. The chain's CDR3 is CASSRPGMANTGELFF. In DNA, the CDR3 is TGTGCCAGCAGCCGACCGGGGATGGCGAACACCGGGGAGCTGTTTTTT.

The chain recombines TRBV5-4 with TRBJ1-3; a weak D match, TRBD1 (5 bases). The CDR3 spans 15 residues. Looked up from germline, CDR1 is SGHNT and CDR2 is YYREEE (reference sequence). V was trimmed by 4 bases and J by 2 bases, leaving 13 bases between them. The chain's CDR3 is CASSPGGSTGNTIYF. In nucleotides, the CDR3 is TGTGCCAGCAGCCCCGGGGGAAGTACTGGAAACACCATATATTTT.

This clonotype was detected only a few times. CDR3: CASKSGKHEQFF. CDR3 nucleotides: TGTGCCAGCAAGTCAGGGAAGCATGAGCAGTTCTTC. V usage is TRBV28 and J usage is TRBJ2-1; possible D gene TRBD1, 5 bases. CDR3 length: 12 residues. With 7 bases removed from V and 8 bases from J, the gap between germline ends came to 12 bases. Per the germline V gene, CDR1 is MDHEN and CDR2 is SYDVKM.

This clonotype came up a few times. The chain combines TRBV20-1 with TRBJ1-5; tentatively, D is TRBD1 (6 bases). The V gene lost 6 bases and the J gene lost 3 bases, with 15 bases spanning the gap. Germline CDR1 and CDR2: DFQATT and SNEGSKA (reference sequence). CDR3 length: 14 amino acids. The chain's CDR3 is CSASRGTFNQPQHF. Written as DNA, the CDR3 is TGCAGTGCCAGCAGAGGGACATTCAATCAGCCCCAGCATTTT.

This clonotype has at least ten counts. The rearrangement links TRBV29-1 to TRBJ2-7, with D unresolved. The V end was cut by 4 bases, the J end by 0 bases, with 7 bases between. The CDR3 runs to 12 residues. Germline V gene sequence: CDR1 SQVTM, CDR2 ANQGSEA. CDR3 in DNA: TGCAGCGTTGTAGCTGGCTCCTACGAGCAGTACTTC. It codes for CSVVAGSYEQYF.